The rows below give T cell receptor beta chains drawn from one sample of a study of cytomegalovirus exposure and HLA in healthy donors. Sequencing was performed with immunoSEQ multiplex PCR; in TCRdb, only in-frame clones are kept and a portion is missing. Of 60,000 to 80,000 clones listed, 65% to 85% are singletons. The sample taken for sequencing was PBMCs. These receptors all come from a woman aged 25 to 39 in good health and CMV-seronegative. CDR3s include the opening cysteine and the closing phenylalanine or tryptophan. Fields, in order: clone size, D gene, CDR3 length, V gene, J gene, CDR3 DNA, CDR3 protein. D genes are given only for firm matches. The listing skips clone size in some rows; elsewhere it reads once, few, many or a size class.

>NA|NA|13|TRBV9|TRBJ1-1
TGTGCCAGCAGCGTAGGCCAGGGGACTGAAGCTTTCTTT
CASSVGQGTEAFF
>NA|TRBD2|14|TRBV4-3|TRBJ2-7
TGCGCCAGCAGCCAAGATGGGGGGGTCCCCGAGCAGTACTTC
CASSQDGGVPEQYF
>NA|TRBD1|14|TRBV7-8|TRBJ1-1
TGTGCCAGCAGCCCAGGACAGGGGTCCACTGAAGCTTTCTTT
CASSPGQGSTEAFF
>NA|NA|18|TRBV11-2|TRBJ2-1
TGTGCCAGCAGCATGACAGCTAATCCCCTCAGCTCCTACAATGAGCAGTTCTTC
CASSMTANPLSSYNEQFF
>NA|NA|13|TRBV4-3|TRBJ1-1
TGCGCCACCCGGGAGGGGCCGGGGGGTGAAGCTTTCTTT
CATREGPGGEAFF
>NA|NA|14|TRBV13|TRBJ1-1
TGTGCCAGCAGCTTAACAGGGATTGATACTGAAGCTTTCTTT
CASSLTGIDTEAFF
>NA|TRBD2|15|TRBV6-5|TRBJ2-1
TGTGCCAGCAGCTTAAATAGCGGGAGCTTTAATGAGCAGTTCTTC
CASSLNSGSFNEQFF
>NA|NA|14|TRBV5-1|TRBJ1-2
TGTGCCAGCAGCTTGGTCGGGGGGAACTATGGCTACACCTTC
CASSLVGGNYGYTF
>NA|NA|17|TRBV14|TRBJ1-4
TGTGCCAGCAGCCAAGGGCAGGGTAATGGGGCTAATGAAAAACTGTTTTTT
CASSQGQGNGANEKLFF
>once|TRBD2|14|TRBV29-1|TRBJ2-1
TGCAGCGTTGAAGGCGGGAGGGGCCACAATGAGCAGTTCTTC
CSVEGGRGHNEQFF
>NA|TRBD2|14|TRBV9|TRBJ2-1
TGTGCCAGCAGCTATACGGGACTAGCAAGTGAGCAGTTCTTC
CASSYTGLASEQFF
>NA|TRBD1|15|TRBV15|TRBJ2-3
TGTGCCACCAGCAGAGATACAGGGGGCGCAGATACGCAGTATTTT
CATSRDTGGADTQYF
>NA|TRBD1|17|TRBV10-3|TRBJ2-1
TGTGCCATCAGTGAGTCAAGGGGACAGGGGGGATACAATGAGCAGTTCTTC
CAISESRGQGGYNEQFF
>NA|NA|11|TRBV6-4|TRBJ2-3
TGTGCCAGCAGCTTCCGGGATACGCAGTATTTT
CASSFRDTQYF
>NA|NA|15|TRBV2|TRBJ2-1
TGTGCCAGCGAAGGGAAGGGGGGGGACTACAATGAGCAGTTCTTC
CASEGKGGDYNEQFF
>once|NA|19|TRBV27|TRBJ2-1
TGTGCCAGCAGTTTATATAGGTGGGCGGGCCCGAGCTCCTACAATGAGCAGTTCTTC
CASSLYRWAGPSSYNEQFF
>NA|NA|12|TRBV7-3|TRBJ2-1
TGTGCCAGCAGCTTATCTACCCGGGAGCAGTTCTTC
CASSLSTREQFF
>few|NA|13|TRBV19|TRBJ1-1
TGTGCCAGTTATATCGGGGGGAAAGGTGAAGCTTTCTTT
CASYIGGKGEAFF
>NA|TRBD2|16|TRBV9|TRBJ2-3
TGTGCCAGCAGCGAGATACTAGCGGCCAGCACAGATACGCAGTATTTT
CASSEILAASTDTQYF
>NA|NA|16|TRBV6-6|TRBJ2-5
TGTGCCAGCAGTTACCGCCTGCTAACCAATGAAGAGACCCAGTACTTC
CASSYRLLTNEETQYF
>NA|TRBD2|15|TRBV30|TRBJ2-1
TGTGCCTGGAGTAAAACTAGCGGGAGCTACAATGAGCAGTTCTTC
CAWSKTSGSYNEQFF
>NA|TRBD2|16|TRBV7-2|TRBJ2-3
TGTGCCAGCAGCTTAGTCGGGACTAGCGGAGCAGATACGCAGTATTTT
CASSLVGTSGADTQYF
>once|TRBD1|14|TRBV6-5|TRBJ1-1
TGTGCCAGCAAGACGGGACAGGGCAGCACTGAAGCTTTCTTT
CASKTGQGSTEAFF
>once|NA|14|TRBV11-2|TRBJ1-5
TGTGCCAGCAGCTTAGAGGGCAGGAATCAGCCCCAGCATTTT
CASSLEGRNQPQHF
>NA|NA|15|TRBV9|TRBJ1-6
TGTGCCAGCAGCGTAGGTCGGGGACTGAATTCACCCCTCCACTTT
CASSVGRGLNSPLHF
>NA|NA|13|TRBV5-1|TRBJ2-5
TGCGCCAGCAGGGACAGTCGGGCGGAGACCCAGTACTTC
CASRDSRAETQYF
>NA|TRBD2|15|TRBV10-3|TRBJ2-2
TGTGCCATCAGCCAGACTAGCGGAGGGACCGGGGAGCTGTTTTTT
CAISQTSGGTGELFF
>NA|NA|13|TRBV27|TRBJ1-1
TGTGCCAGCAGTTTACAGTTGAACACTGAAGCTTTCTTT
CASSLQLNTEAFF
>NA|NA|13|TRBV19|TRBJ1-3
TGTGCCAGTAGTATTGGAGGGTGGAACACCATATATTTT
CASSIGGWNTIYF
>NA|NA|13|TRBV9|TRBJ2-7
TGTGCCAGCAGCGTAGATGGCACCTACGAGCAGTACTTC
CASSVDGTYEQYF
>NA|TRBD1|14|TRBV5-5|TRBJ1-2
TGTGCCAGCAGCTTCGGACAGGGGGCTAGTGGCTACACCTTC
CASSFGQGASGYTF
>NA|TRBD1|14|TRBV6-5|TRBJ1-4
TGTGCCAGCAGGCCCGGGACAGGGAATGAAAAACTGTTTTTT
CASRPGTGNEKLFF
>once|NA|19|TRBV7-9|TRBJ1-1
TGTGCCAGCAGCTTCGTAAGCTTGGGGAACAGAGGGAGGAACACTGAAGCTTTCTTT
CASSFVSLGNRGRNTEAFF
>NA|TRBD1|14|TRBV19|TRBJ2-7
TGTGCCAGTAGTAGAACAGGGGAGAGCGACGAGCAGTACTTC
CASSRTGESDEQYF
>few|TRBD1|16|TRBV6-6|TRBJ1-4
TGTGCCAGCAGTTACTCGCGGTCGGAAGGGGGCGAAAAACTGTTTTTT
CASSYSRSEGGEKLFF
>few|NA|14|TRBV19|TRBJ1-2
TGTGCCAGTAGTATTACGACGGACTCGGGGGGCTACACCTTC
CASSITTDSGGYTF
>NA|NA|14|TRBV21-1|TRBJ2-1
TGTGCCAGCAGCAAAGCGGTGCGGGGGTACTTCCAGTTCTTC
CASSKAVRGYFQFF
>NA|NA|15|TRBV30|TRBJ2-3
TGTGCCTGGAGTGTACGTAGGGGGGGATCAGATACGCAGTATTTT
CAWSVRRGGSDTQYF
>once|TRBD1|15|TRBV14|TRBJ2-3
TGTGCCAGCAGCCACTCGGGACAGCACACAGATACGCAGTATTTT
CASSHSGQHTDTQYF
>NA|NA|16|TRBV5-6|TRBJ2-2
TGTGCCAGCAGCTTGGGGCGACTCGTAAACACCGGGGAGCTGTTTTTT
CASSLGRLVNTGELFF
>NA|TRBD2|16|TRBV7-9|TRBJ2-3
TGTTCCAGCAGCCCCCTCCTAGCGGGACCCAGAGATACGCAGTATTTT
CSSSPLLAGPRDTQYF
>NA|TRBD1|16|TRBV6-5|TRBJ2-7
TGTGCCAGCAGTTTCAATGCCGGGACAGGATCCTACGAGCAGTACTTC
CASSFNAGTGSYEQYF
>NA|NA|16|TRBV12-5|TRBJ2-1
TGTGCTAGTGGTTTTGGGGCCGAGGAACTCTACAATGAGCAGTTCTTC
CASGFGAEELYNEQFF
>NA|NA|13|TRBV29-1|TRBJ2-1
TGCAGCGTTGTCAGGGGATTCTACAATGAGCAGTTCTTC
CSVVRGFYNEQFF
>NA|TRBD1|15|TRBV7-9|TRBJ2-5
TGTGCCAGCACCCCCGGGACAGCGTACCAAGAGACCCAGTACTTC
CASTPGTAYQETQYF
>NA|NA|15|TRBV9|TRBJ2-5
TGTGCCAGCAGCGTCTCGACAGTAGATCAAGAGACCCAGTACTTC
CASSVSTVDQETQYF
>NA|NA|15|TRBV5-1|TRBJ2-1
TGCGCCAGCAGCCCGGACGCGGGACTGGGTAATGAGCAGTTCTTC
CASSPDAGLGNEQFF
>NA|TRBD2|18|TRBV5-6|TRBJ2-3
TGTGCCAGCAGCTTGGCCGCTTCTAGCGGGAGGCTCGGAGATACGCAGTATTTT
CASSLAASSGRLGDTQYF
>once|TRBD1|14|TRBV2|TRBJ2-2
TGTGCCAGCAGGGGGACAGGGGGCGGCGGGGAGCTGTTTTTT
CASRGTGGGGELFF
>NA|TRBD1|13|TRBV5-5|TRBJ1-2
TGTGCCAGCAGCTCTGGACAGGGATCCGGCTACACCTTC
CASSSGQGSGYTF
>NA|TRBD1|19|TRBV18|TRBJ2-2
TGTGCCAGCTCACCCTTCGATTATCCCGGGACAGGGGACACCGGGGAGCTGTTTTTT
CASSPFDYPGTGDTGELFF